This entry lists 23 T cell receptor beta chains sequenced from one sample in a study of blood T cell repertoires in COVID-19. The protocol was immunoSEQ multiplex PCR, while the TCRdb copy is restricted to in-frame clones and leaves out a portion. This table has 200,000 to 300,000 clones, 75% to 90% appearing once. Sequenced material: peripheral blood. Source of these receptors: a woman aged 40 to 55 who had recovered from COVID-19.

The CDR3 nucleotides read TGTGCCAGCACTGTGCGGACAGGGGGCTCCTACGAGCAGTACTTC. It is translated as CASTVRTGGSYEQYF. The chain couples TRBV6-5 to TRBJ2-7, with 10 bases fitting TRBD1. The CDR3 length is 15 residues. From germline, CDR1 is MNHEY and CDR2 SVGAGI. V lost 7 bases to trimming and J lost 0 bases; unmatched junction nucleotides: 6.

This chain links TRBV9 with TRBJ1-5; TRBD1 matches at 8 bases. Trimming cost V 5 bases and J 6 bases; bases outside gene matches: 4. This CDR3 is 13 amino acids long. Germline lookup yields CDR1 SGDLS and CDR2 YYNGEE. The DNA of the CDR3 is TGTGCCAGCAGTCAGGGGGCCGGTCAGCCCCAGCATTTT. This encodes CASSQGAGQPQHF.

The chain recombines TRBV4-3 with TRBJ2-4; TRBD1 agrees at 7 bases. The CDR3 loop spans 16 amino acids. Germline-derived CDR1 and CDR2 are LGHNA and YSLEER. Trimming at V came to 2 bases and at J to 5 bases, leaving 9 bases not matched to a gene. CDR3: CASSQRPGQDENIQYF. CDR3 in DNA: TGCGCCAGCAGCCAACGGCCAGGACAGGACGAAAACATTCAGTACTTC.

The count of this clone is one. V gene TRBV5-1 combines with J gene TRBJ2-1, with no clear D. The CDR3 contains 15 residues. The V gene lost 2 bases and the J gene lost 0 bases, with 9 bases spanning the gap. Germline V gene sequence: CDR1 SGHRS, CDR2 YFSETQ. As DNA, the CDR3 is TGCGCCAGCAGCTTTAGTCCATACTCCTACAATGAGCAGTTCTTC. It codes for CASSFSPYSYNEQFF.

This sequence joins TRBV19 and TRBJ2-7, with 7 bases matching TRBD2. Germline CDR1 LNHDA, CDR2 SQIVND (reference sequence). The CDR3 is 16 amino acids. V was pared by 4 bases and J by 1 base, with 10 bases of the junction left unmatched. The CDR3 sequence: CASSTSGEGPSYEQYF. The CDR3 DNA follows: TGTGCCAGTAGTACGTCGGGGGAGGGGCCGTCCTACGAGCAGTACTTC.

This chain links TRBV28 with TRBJ1-3, with 7 bases aligning to TRBD1. From germline, CDR1 is MDHEN and CDR2 SYDVKM. The CDR3 length is 16 residues. V was clipped by 6 bases and J by 3 bases; unmatched bases: 11. CDR3 amino acids: CASSSNRGRDGNTIYF. The CDR3 DNA sequence: TGTGCCAGCAGCTCTAATAGGGGGCGCGATGGAAACACCATATATTTT.

This chain links TRBV10-2 with TRBJ1-2; 11 nucleotides align to TRBD1. CDR1 is WSHSY, CDR2 SAAADI, per germline. J lost 4 bases, V lost 4 bases, and 11 bases had no gene match. The CDR3 is 17 amino acids. This CDR3 reads CASSGAWWDRGAYGYTF. The CDR3 coding sequence is TGCGCCAGCAGTGGAGCTTGGTGGGACAGGGGGGCCTATGGCTACACCTTC.

The chain uses TRBV7-8 and TRBJ1-1; D remains unclear. From germline, CDR1 is SGHVS and CDR2 FQNEAQ. V was pared by 7 bases and J by 1 base, with 13 bases between. CDR3 length: 14 amino acids. The CDR3 spells CASNPTPGNTEAFF. Here the CDR3 DNA reads TGTGCCAGCAACCCTACCCCGGGGAACACTGAAGCTTTCTTT.

This chain connects TRBV7-9 to TRBJ2-2; D not resolved. Germline-derived CDR1 and CDR2 are SEHNR and FQNEAQ (reference sequence). This CDR3 region has 14 residues. Trimming pared 5 bases from V and 1 base from J, leaving 8 bases between. CDR3 nucleotide sequence: TGTGCCAGCAGCCCAGTCTTGAACACCGGGGAGCTGTTTTTT. Amino acid sequence: CASSPVLNTGELFF.

This clone was seen more than once but under ten times. The chain has TRBV5-1 and TRBJ1-6, with 9 bases that match TRBD1. The CDR3 contains 15 residues. Germline CDR1 and CDR2: SGHRS and YFSETQ. Trimming removed 4 bases from V and 10 bases from J; junction bases left unmatched: 9. The CDR3 nucleotides read TGCGCCAGCAGCCCACGACAGGGGGTTGACTCACCCCTCCACTTT. Its translation is CASSPRQGVDSPLHF.

This chain links TRBV30 with TRBJ2-3, with 7 positions matching TRBD1. The CDR3 contains 12 residues. Germline CDR1 GTSNPN, CDR2 SVGIG (reference sequence). Unmatched junction bases numbered 1, after V lost 2 bases and J lost 5 bases. DNA of the CDR3: TGTGCCTGGAGTCCAGGGGGAGATACGCAGTATTTT. It is translated as CAWSPGGDTQYF.

V gene TRBV7-9 combines with J gene TRBJ2-5, with 12 positions matching TRBD2. Germline CDR1 and CDR2: SEHNR and FQNEAQ (reference sequence). The junction had 7 bases not matched to a gene; V was cut back by 7 bases and J by 1 base. The CDR3 is made up of 16 amino acids. The CDR3: CASIPRLAGAQETQYF. The CDR3 coding sequence is TGTGCCAGCATCCCCAGACTAGCGGGGGCCCAAGAGACCCAGTACTTC.

A single count supports this clone. This chain joins TRBV20-1 and TRBJ2-7, with D possibly matching TRBD1 (6 bases). The V and J ends lost 5 bases and 6 bases respectively, with 14 bases between them. The CDR3 sequence is 12 residues long. Germline V gene lookup returns CDR1 DFQATT and CDR2 SNEGSKA (reference sequence). CDR3 DNA: TGCAGTGCTGGTGCATTAGGGGGCGAGCAGTACTTC. It specifies CSAGALGGEQYF.

The J gene is TRBJ2-5, the V gene TRBV20-1; 9 positions agree with TRBD2. Germline V gives CDR1 DFQATT, CDR2 SNEGSKA (reference sequence). With V trimmed by 3 bases and J by 3 bases, 5 bases remained unmatched. The CDR3 length is 14 residues. CDR3 DNA: TGCAGTGCTAGTACGCGGGGGGGAAAAGAGACCCAGTACTTC. Translated, it gives CSASTRGGKETQYF.

The V call is TRBV6-5, the J call TRBJ2-7; D possibly corresponds to TRBD1 (6 bases). Germline CDR1 and CDR2: MNHEY and SVGAGI. V dropped 7 bases and J dropped 1 base, with 14 bases sitting between them. This CDR3 is built from 14 residues. The CDR3 loop is CASMFWGLSYEQYF. The DNA of the CDR3 is TGTGCCAGCATGTTCTGGGGGCTTTCCTACGAGCAGTACTTC.

V is TRBV5-1 and J is TRBJ1-6; D unclear. The V gene's germline CDR1 is SGHRS and CDR2 YFSETQ. Trimming removed 5 bases at V and 8 bases at J, with 20 bases between. The CDR3 loop spans 16 amino acids. This CDR3 reads CASRRSLETLHSPLHF. CDR3 sequence (DNA): TGCGCCAGCAGACGATCCCTGGAGACCCTACATTCACCCCTCCACTTT.

This rearrangement joins TRBV6-5 to TRBJ1-2; no firm D call. This CDR3 has 16 amino acids. Germline V lookup: CDR1 MNHEY, CDR2 SVGAGI. V dropped 0 bases and J dropped 4 bases, with 15 bases sitting between them. This chain's CDR3 is CASSYSGEGVGYGYTF. The CDR3 DNA sequence: TGTGCCAGCAGTTACTCCGGGGAGGGCGTAGGCTATGGCTACACCTTC.

The gene calls are TRBV6-2 or TRBV6-3 and TRBJ2-1; possible D gene TRBD1, 6 bases. This CDR3 has 13 residues. Germline CDR1 and CDR2: MNHEY and SVGEGT. V shed 2 bases and J shed 7 bases, with 9 bases lying between them. The CDR3 nucleotides are TGTGCCAGCAGTTACACCACAGGGAATGAGCAGTTCTTC. It codes for CASSYTTGNEQFF.

This chain connects TRBV6-2 or TRBV6-3 to TRBJ2-7, with 10 bases identical to TRBD2. Germline CDR1 reads MNHEY; CDR2 reads SVGEGT. With 4 bases clipped from V and 2 bases from J, the junction kept 11 bases outside the gene matches. The CDR3 is 17 residues long. CDR3 DNA: TGTGCCAGCAGTTGCAACGGGACTAGCGATTGTACCTACGAGCAGTACTTC. It specifies CASSCNGTSDCTYEQYF.

The chain is built from TRBV19 and TRBJ1-6; no clear D gene. The germline V and J ends were trimmed by 7 bases and 0 bases, with 13 bases remaining between them. Germline assignment: CDR1 LNHDA and CDR2 SQIVND (reference sequence). This CDR3 contains 16 residues. CDR3: CASTLDGSSYNSPLHF. The CDR3 coding sequence is TGTGCCAGTACCCTCGACGGGAGCTCCTATAATTCACCCCTCCACTTT.

The CDR3 DNA reads as TGTGCCAGCAGCTTAGACCCTGGGACAGCCAGGAGGTATGGCTACACCTTC. Its translation: CASSLDPGTARRYGYTF. The chain uses TRBV7-8 and TRBJ1-2, with 7 positions matching TRBD1. CDR1 SGHVS and CDR2 FQNEAQ come from the germline V gene. This CDR3 contains 17 residues. The V and J ends lost 1 base and 5 bases, in that order; junction bases with no gene match: 13.

The chain links TRBV20-1 to TRBJ1-1, with D unresolved. The germline gives CDR1 DFQATT, CDR2 SNEGSKA (reference sequence). There are 11 residues in the CDR3. The germline V and J ends were trimmed by 6 bases and 5 bases, with 10 bases remaining between them. CDR3 protein: CSAGLLTEAFF. In nucleotides, the CDR3 is TGCAGTGCCGGTTTATTAACTGAAGCTTTCTTT.

The V call is TRBV10-1, the J call TRBJ1-1; TRBD1 matches 11 bases. This CDR3 is 16 amino acids long. From germline, CDR1 is WNHNN and CDR2 SYGVQD (reference sequence). Trimming at V came to 1 base and at J to 3 bases, leaving 4 bases not matched to a gene. CDR3 region: CASSELPGQGDTEAFF. The DNA for the CDR3 is TGCGCCAGCAGTGAGTTGCCGGGACAGGGGGACACTGAAGCTTTCTTT.